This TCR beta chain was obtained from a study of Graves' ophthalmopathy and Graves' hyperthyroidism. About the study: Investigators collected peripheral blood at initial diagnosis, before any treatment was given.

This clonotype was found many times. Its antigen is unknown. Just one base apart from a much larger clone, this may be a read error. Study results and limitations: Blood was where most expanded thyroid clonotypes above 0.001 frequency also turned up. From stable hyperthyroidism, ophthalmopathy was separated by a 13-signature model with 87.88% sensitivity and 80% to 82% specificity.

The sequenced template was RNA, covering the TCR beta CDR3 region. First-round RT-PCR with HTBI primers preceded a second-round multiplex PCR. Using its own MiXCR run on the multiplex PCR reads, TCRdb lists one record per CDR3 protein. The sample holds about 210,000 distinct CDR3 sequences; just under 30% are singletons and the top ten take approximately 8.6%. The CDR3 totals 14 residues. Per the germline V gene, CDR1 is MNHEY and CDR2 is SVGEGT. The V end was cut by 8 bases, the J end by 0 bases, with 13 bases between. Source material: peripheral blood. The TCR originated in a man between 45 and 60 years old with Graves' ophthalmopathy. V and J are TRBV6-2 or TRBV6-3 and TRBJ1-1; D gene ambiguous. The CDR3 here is CASGSVTLNTEAFF. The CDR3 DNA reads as TGTGCCAGCGGGTCCGTGACATTGAACACTGAAGCTTTCTTT.